This is a list of T cell receptor beta chains from one sample in a study of T cell repertoires in cytomegalovirus infection. These receptors are not linked to any known antigen. Via MiXCR, TCRdb re-called the reads, giving one row per CDR3 protein. The sample yields around 300,000 distinct CDR3 sequences, approximately 22% seen once. The sample in question was cultured PBMCs, obtained from culture after CMV antigen stimulation. The receptors were sampled from a human donor in good health (CMV status not recorded). Some clones in this sample may be carry-over from other donors' samples. CDR3s leave out the opening cysteine and the closing phenylalanine or tryptophan. The D gene is left open where the match is weak. Rows may omit the clone size; those that give it use once, few, many or a size class.

J: TRBJ2-7
D: -
length: 10
V: TRBV6-2/TRBV6-3
size: -
CDR3: ASSAEGWEQY

J: TRBJ2-7
D: -
length: 11
V: TRBV7-8
size: many
CDR3: ASSVTRIYEQY

J: TRBJ2-1
D: TRBD2
length: 18
V: TRBV11-2
size: few
CDR3: ASSPRPASGRAFSYNEQF

J: TRBJ2-1
D: -
length: 12
V: TRBV2
size: -
CDR3: ASSEETNYNEQF

J: TRBJ1-2
D: -
length: 10
V: TRBV28
size: -
CDR3: ASSFLDYGYT

J: TRBJ1-1
D: -
length: 10
V: TRBV10-3
size: -
CDR3: AIGGWRAEAF

J: TRBJ1-1
D: TRBD1
length: 14
V: TRBV20-1
size: -
CDR3: SASRGTGPMNTEAF

J: TRBJ2-2
D: TRBD2
length: 16
V: TRBV4-3
size: -
CDR3: ASSQDRREGSGTGELF

J: TRBJ2-2
D: TRBD2
length: 15
V: TRBV6-2/TRBV6-3
size: many
CDR3: ASSYSASGRNTGELF

J: TRBJ2-1
D: TRBD2
length: 13
V: TRBV7-9
size: -
CDR3: ASTSSGGPSNEQF

J: TRBJ1-5
D: -
length: 12
V: TRBV19
size: many
CDR3: ASSIRTSNQPQH

J: TRBJ1-1
D: -
length: 12
V: TRBV27
size: -
CDR3: ASSLLWGKTEAF

J: TRBJ1-1
D: -
length: 11
V: TRBV11-3
size: -
CDR3: ASSSGRVTEAF

J: TRBJ2-2
D: TRBD1
length: 13
V: TRBV19
size: once
CDR3: ASSRDRGDTGELF

J: TRBJ2-1
D: TRBD1
length: 12
V: TRBV19
size: few
CDR3: ASKPGQGGNEQF

J: TRBJ2-5
D: -
length: 11
V: TRBV2
size: -
CDR3: ASSGGTEETQY

J: TRBJ2-7
D: TRBD2
length: 13
V: TRBV5-4
size: -
CDR3: ASSNNGLAEIQQY

J: TRBJ1-1
D: -
length: 13
V: TRBV12-3/TRBV12-4
size: few
CDR3: ASSSAGTPNTEAF

J: TRBJ2-1
D: -
length: 10
V: TRBV6-6
size: -
CDR3: ASTDEIAEQF

J: TRBJ2-2
D: -
length: 12
V: TRBV29-1
size: few
CDR3: SVEEVQGTGELF

J: TRBJ2-3
D: -
length: 11
V: TRBV12-3/TRBV12-4
size: -
CDR3: ASSSGPRDTQY

J: TRBJ1-2
D: -
length: 11
V: TRBV5-4
size: -
CDR3: ASSLFGGHGYT

J: TRBJ2-1
D: -
length: 13
V: TRBV9
size: -
CDR3: ASSVSSESYNEQF

J: TRBJ2-7
D: TRBD2
length: 11
V: TRBV7-2
size: many
CDR3: ASSQLARGEQY

J: TRBJ2-1
D: TRBD2
length: 13
V: TRBV5-1
size: -
CDR3: ASSFGAGLYNEQF

J: TRBJ1-1
D: -
length: 13
V: TRBV7-9
size: few
CDR3: ASSLISKAGGKAF

J: TRBJ1-5
D: -
length: 15
V: TRBV7-8
size: -
CDR3: ASSLASSQRSNQPQH

J: TRBJ1-1
D: TRBD1
length: 14
V: TRBV7-2
size: few
CDR3: ASVLHGQGALEEAF

J: TRBJ1-1
D: -
length: 12
V: TRBV13
size: -
CDR3: ASSLVAGDFTAF

J: TRBJ2-1
D: TRBD2
length: 16
V: TRBV7-2
size: many
CDR3: ASSLGTSGRVVYNEQF

J: TRBJ2-1
D: -
length: 15
V: TRBV7-2
size: many
CDR3: ASSSTGAWGGYNEQF

J: TRBJ1-5
D: -
length: 12
V: TRBV19
size: -
CDR3: ASNTGLGGQPQH

J: TRBJ2-6
D: TRBD2
length: 17
V: TRBV29-1
size: -
CDR3: SVEPGTSGSGGGANVLT

J: TRBJ2-1
D: -
length: 13
V: TRBV4-1
size: few
CDR3: ASSQASGAYNEQF

J: TRBJ1-2
D: -
length: 15
V: TRBV12-3/TRBV12-4
size: few
CDR3: ASSLAGGLPGREGYT

J: TRBJ1-4
D: -
length: 13
V: TRBV7-2
size: many
CDR3: ASSLLSGMREKLF

J: TRBJ2-7
D: -
length: 12
V: TRBV7-2
size: many
CDR3: ASSLTSYSYEQY

J: TRBJ2-5
D: TRBD2
length: 14
V: TRBV29-1
size: -
CDR3: SVGGLAGVWQETQY

J: TRBJ1-2
D: TRBD1
length: 11
V: TRBV7-2
size: many
CDR3: ASSARGGYGYT

J: TRBJ2-1
D: TRBD2
length: 15
V: TRBV12-3/TRBV12-4
size: few
CDR3: ASSLVRPSGTYNEQF

J: TRBJ2-1
D: -
length: 12
V: TRBV19
size: -
CDR3: ASSIDLVSTPQF

J: TRBJ2-1
D: -
length: 14
V: TRBV7-9
size: -
CDR3: ASSLVALATWNEQF

J: TRBJ2-5
D: TRBD2
length: 11
V: TRBV20-1
size: -
CDR3: SAGAGVGETQY

J: TRBJ2-1
D: TRBD2
length: 13
V: TRBV11-3
size: many
CDR3: ASSLGTSAYNEQF

J: TRBJ2-1
D: -
length: 9
V: TRBV7-2
size: many
CDR3: ASTSSDEQF

J: TRBJ2-1
D: -
length: 10
V: TRBV23-1
size: few
CDR3: ASSSRKNEQF

J: TRBJ1-1
D: -
length: 13
V: TRBV7-9
size: few
CDR3: ASSSNRTAYTEAF

J: TRBJ2-2
D: TRBD1
length: 14
V: TRBV11-2
size: few
CDR3: ASSPGTGGNTGELF

J: TRBJ1-2
D: -
length: 12
V: TRBV6-6
size: few
CDR3: ASTEGAQNYGYT

J: TRBJ2-5
D: -
length: 13
V: TRBV20-1
size: few
CDR3: SARDKKFAQETQY

J: TRBJ2-2
D: TRBD2
length: 16
V: TRBV6-6
size: -
CDR3: ASSSQGLAGVTTGVLF

J: TRBJ2-5
D: TRBD1
length: 13
V: TRBV11-2
size: -
CDR3: ASSPMSGGGETQY

J: TRBJ2-2
D: TRBD2
length: 15
V: TRBV4-1
size: many
CDR3: ASSQESAGGNTGELF

J: TRBJ2-3
D: -
length: 13
V: TRBV6-1
size: -
CDR3: ASSPTRGSADTQY

J: TRBJ1-2
D: -
length: 11
V: TRBV4-3
size: few
CDR3: ASSQGTVLGYT